The rows below give T cell receptor beta chains drawn from one sample of a study of immune evolution from preneoplasia to lung adenocarcinoma. The data were produced by immunoSEQ multiplex PCR, yet TCRdb's version contains in-frame clones alone and is incomplete. Of tens of thousands of clones in the sample, approximately 69% are singletons; the top ten hold 5.7%. The specimen was FFPE invasive lung adenocarcinoma tissue. All receptors come from a person in their 60s with invasive lung adenocarcinoma. Some clones in this sample may be carry-over from other donors' samples. CDR3s include the opening cysteine and the closing phenylalanine or tryptophan. The D gene is left open where the match is weak. Clone size appears in some rows only: once, few, many, or a class for an expanded clone.

clone_size	v_call	d_call	j_call	cdr3_nt	cdr3_aa
-	TRBV10-3	TRBD1	TRBJ2-1	TGTGCCATCAGTGAGTTAAACTCGGGACAGGGCCGCAATGAGCAGTTCTTC	CAISELNSGQGRNEQFF
-	TRBV5-1	TRBD2	TRBJ2-5	TGCGCCAGCAGCTTTTCCTTGGGGACTAGCGGGACCGGGGAGACCCAGTACTTC	CASSFSLGTSGTGETQYF
-	TRBV9	-	TRBJ2-2	TGTGCCAGCAGCGTAGTAGGAACAGCCCACCGGGAGCTGTTTTTT	CASSVVGTAHRELFF
-	TRBV9	TRBD1	TRBJ2-6	TGTGCCAGCAGCTCGCCGGGACAGATACCCTCTGGGGCCAACGTCCTGACTTTC	CASSSPGQIPSGANVLTF
-	TRBV5-1	-	TRBJ2-1	TGCGCCAGCAGCTTCGCCAGGGATGGTAGTAATGAGCAGTTCTTC	CASSFARDGSNEQFF
-	TRBV30	-	TRBJ1-2	TGTGCCTGGAACTGGGAGGCATCCGGCTACACCTTC	CAWNWEASGYTF
-	TRBV30	-	TRBJ2-3	TGTGCCTGGAGTGTCCAGATCACAGATACGCAGTATTTT	CAWSVQITDTQYF
-	TRBV7-8	-	TRBJ2-7	TGTGCCAGCAGCCCAGGGGCAGGTAACGTCAACGAGCAGTACTTC	CASSPGAGNVNEQYF
-	TRBV5-1	-	TRBJ2-7	TGCGCCAGCAGCTTCGGAGGGTACGAGCAGTACTTC	CASSFGGYEQYF
-	TRBV5-4	-	TRBJ2-2	TGTGCCAGCAGCCGCCCCCCGGCCGGGGAGCTGTTTTTT	CASSRPPAGELFF
-	TRBV5-4	TRBD1	TRBJ2-1	TGTGCCAGCAGCTTGGCTCCGGGACAGGGGAGCAATGAGCAGTTCTTC	CASSLAPGQGSNEQFF
-	TRBV2	-	TRBJ1-4	TGTGCCAGCAGTGGTGAGGATCTAAGGAATGAAAAACTGTTTTTT	CASSGEDLRNEKLFF
-	TRBV6-5	-	TRBJ1-1	TGTGCCAGCAGTTACTCGGATGAGAACACTGAAGCTTTCTTT	CASSYSDENTEAFF
-	TRBV9	-	TRBJ1-6	TGTGCCAGCAGCACCGGGGGGGGTTCACCCCTCCACTTT	CASSTGGGSPLHF
-	TRBV4-1	TRBD1	TRBJ2-3	TGCGCCAGCAGCCAAGGACAGGGGGCTGTGAATACGCAGTATTTT	CASSQGQGAVNTQYF
-	TRBV10-3	-	TRBJ2-7	TGTGCCATCAGTGAAAGATTTGGGGGAGACGGGTACGAGCAGTACTTC	CAISERFGGDGYEQYF
-	TRBV6-5	TRBD1	TRBJ1-2	TGTGCCAGCAGCTTAAAAGGGACAGGGACCTATGGCTACACCTTC	CASSLKGTGTYGYTF
-	TRBV19	-	TRBJ1-5	TGTGCCAGTAGTCCGGGGCTCGGGAGTTATCAGCCCCAGCATTTT	CASSPGLGSYQPQHF
-	TRBV11-3	-	TRBJ2-5	TGTGCCAGCAGCCCCGGAAGCGTGGTGGAGACCCAGTACTTC	CASSPGSVVETQYF
few	TRBV5-4	-	TRBJ2-5	TGTGCCAGCAGCTCCCGGACAGTACCTAGCCAAGAGACCCAGTACTTC	CASSSRTVPSQETQYF
-	TRBV5-6	-	TRBJ2-3	TGTGCCAGCAGCGGAGTAGAGGTTGGGGATACGCAGTATTTT	CASSGVEVGDTQYF
once	TRBV18	TRBD1	TRBJ2-2	TGTGCCAGCTCATCGAGGACAGGGAACACCGGGGAGCTGTTTTTT	CASSSRTGNTGELFF
-	TRBV4-1	TRBD2	TRBJ2-7	TGCGCCAGCAGCCAAGACCCCGGTCTAGCGGGGGACTACGAGCAGTACTTC	CASSQDPGLAGDYEQYF
-	TRBV28	TRBD2	TRBJ2-2	TGTGCCAGCAGAACAACTAGCGGGAGGACAAACACCGGGGAGCTGTTTTTT	CASRTTSGRTNTGELFF
-	TRBV6-5	-	TRBJ2-3	TGTGCCAGCAGGTCAGGGTATCCAGATACGCAGTATTTT	CASRSGYPDTQYF
-	TRBV12-2	-	TRBJ2-3	TGTGCAAGTCGCTTTGTCGAGACTAGCGAGACGCAGTATTTT	CASRFVETSETQYF
-	TRBV5-6	-	TRBJ1-3	TGTGCCAGCAGCTTGGAAGGAGGTTACCCTGGAAACACCATATATTTT	CASSLEGGYPGNTIYF
-	TRBV7-8	TRBD1	TRBJ2-7	TGTGCCAGCAGCCAGGACAGGGGCGACGAGCAGTACTTC	CASSQDRGDEQYF
-	TRBV9	-	TRBJ1-3	TGTGCCAGCAGTTCCAGGGCTGGAAACACCATATATTTT	CASSSRAGNTIYF
-	TRBV19	TRBD2	TRBJ2-1	TGTGCCGGGAGTTCCGGGACTAGACCCGAAAGTTCCTACAATGAGCAGTTCTTC	CAGSSGTRPESSYNEQFF
-	TRBV10-1	-	TRBJ2-1	TGCGCCAGCAGTGAAACGGGAAAGTGGAGTGAGCAGTTCTTC	CASSETGKWSEQFF
-	TRBV6-5	-	TRBJ2-7	TGTGCCAGCAGTTACTCCGCGCAGGGCGGAGAGCAGTACTTC	CASSYSAQGGEQYF
once	TRBV29-1	TRBD1	TRBJ1-2	TGCAGCGTTGGACAGGGGGCGGACTACACCTTC	CSVGQGADYTF